This is a list of T cell receptor beta chains from one sample in a study of OX40 agonist ivuxolimab in advanced cancers. Sequencing was performed with immunoSEQ multiplex PCR; in TCRdb, only in-frame clones are kept and a portion is missing. The sample yields 57,000 or so clones, approximately 90% seen once. The specimen comprised CD4+ or CD8+ T cells sorted from blood, sampled in a trial of the OX40 agonist ivuxolimab. Receptor source: an adult with an advanced solid tumor such as melanoma, head and neck, liver or kidney cancer. The CDR3 runs from the conserved cysteine through the conserved F or W. Fields, in order: clone size, V gene, D gene, J gene, CDR3 length, CDR3 DNA, CDR3 protein. D genes are given only for firm matches. Where a row states a size, it is once, few, many or the class of an expanded clone; other rows omit it.

abundance: .
v_gene: TRBV19
d_gene: .
j_gene: TRBJ2-7
len: 15
CDR3nt: TGTGCCAGTAGTATAGGACAGGGAGGGCCCTACGAGCAGTACTTC
CDR3aa: CASSIGQGGPYEQYF

abundance: .
v_gene: TRBV18
d_gene: .
j_gene: TRBJ1-2
len: 14
CDR3nt: TGTGCCAGCTCACCAGACAGATCTAACTATGGCTACACCTTC
CDR3aa: CASSPDRSNYGYTF

abundance: .
v_gene: TRBV4-3
d_gene: .
j_gene: TRBJ2-7
len: 17
CDR3nt: TGCGCCAGCAGCCAAGCTAAACAGGGATCGTACGCCGCGGAGCAGTACTTC
CDR3aa: CASSQAKQGSYAAEQYF

abundance: .
v_gene: TRBV6-1
d_gene: .
j_gene: TRBJ2-3
len: 13
CDR3nt: TGTGCCAGCAGTCCGCCGGGTCGGGATACGCAGTATTTT
CDR3aa: CASSPPGRDTQYF

abundance: .
v_gene: TRBV5-1
d_gene: TRBD2
j_gene: TRBJ2-5
len: 18
CDR3nt: TGCGCCAGCAGCTTGGCCGGTAGCGGGGGATCGGCAAGGGAGACCCAGTACTTC
CDR3aa: CASSLAGSGGSARETQYF

abundance: once
v_gene: TRBV11-3
d_gene: TRBD1
j_gene: TRBJ1-1
len: 16
CDR3nt: TGTGCCAGCAGCTTACGGGGAGGGGGCTTGAACACTGAAGCTTTCTTT
CDR3aa: CASSLRGGGLNTEAFF

abundance: .
v_gene: TRBV5-1
d_gene: TRBD1
j_gene: TRBJ1-1
len: 13
CDR3nt: TGCGCCAGCAGCCGAGGGACAGGGGGTGAAGCTTTCTTT
CDR3aa: CASSRGTGGEAFF

abundance: few
v_gene: TRBV9
d_gene: .
j_gene: TRBJ1-4
len: 15
CDR3nt: TGTGCCAGCAGCGTAGTTCTGGGGGCAAATGAAAAACTGTTTTTT
CDR3aa: CASSVVLGANEKLFF

abundance: .
v_gene: TRBV7-2
d_gene: .
j_gene: TRBJ1-5
len: 12
CDR3nt: TGTGCCAGCAGCTCAAACCAACAGCCCCAGCATTTT
CDR3aa: CASSSNQQPQHF

abundance: .
v_gene: TRBV5-1
d_gene: TRBD1
j_gene: TRBJ2-2
len: 16
CDR3nt: TGCGCCAGCAGCTCCCGCCAAACAGGGGTGTCCGGGGAGCTGTTTTTT
CDR3aa: CASSSRQTGVSGELFF

abundance: .
v_gene: TRBV4-1
d_gene: .
j_gene: TRBJ2-2
len: 14
CDR3nt: TGCGCCAGCAGCTATATACAGGGAAACGGGGAGCTGTTTTTT
CDR3aa: CASSYIQGNGELFF

abundance: once
v_gene: TRBV6-5
d_gene: .
j_gene: TRBJ1-4
len: 14
CDR3nt: TGTGCCAGCAGGCCCACAGGGATGGGTGAAAAACTGTTTTTT
CDR3aa: CASRPTGMGEKLFF

abundance: .
v_gene: TRBV7-3
d_gene: .
j_gene: TRBJ2-4
len: 15
CDR3nt: TGTGCCAGCAGCTTAACAGGAGTCGACGGCAACATTCAGTACTTC
CDR3aa: CASSLTGVDGNIQYF

abundance: few
v_gene: TRBV19
d_gene: .
j_gene: TRBJ1-5
len: 12
CDR3nt: TGTGCCAGTAGAGGTCCAGATCAGCCCCAGCATTTT
CDR3aa: CASRGPDQPQHF

abundance: .
v_gene: TRBV10-3
d_gene: TRBD2
j_gene: TRBJ2-1
len: 16
CDR3nt: TGTGCCATCAGATCCGGGACTAGCGGGGGTGATTATGAGCAGTTCTTC
CDR3aa: CAIRSGTSGGDYEQFF

abundance: once
v_gene: TRBV5-4
d_gene: TRBD2
j_gene: TRBJ2-1
len: 20
CDR3nt: TGTGCCAGCAGCTCTGACCAGATGAGTACTAGCGGGGGGGCTTACAATGAGCAGTTCTTC
CDR3aa: CASSSDQMSTSGGAYNEQFF

abundance: .
v_gene: TRBV5-4
d_gene: TRBD1
j_gene: TRBJ1-2
len: 13
CDR3nt: TGTGCCAGCAGCTTACACCGGACAGGGGGCTACACCTTC
CDR3aa: CASSLHRTGGYTF

abundance: once
v_gene: TRBV19
d_gene: .
j_gene: TRBJ1-5
len: 14
CDR3nt: TGTGCCAGTACCAAGGGGGGTTTCAATCAGCCCCAGCATTTT
CDR3aa: CASTKGGFNQPQHF

abundance: once
v_gene: TRBV18
d_gene: .
j_gene: TRBJ2-7
len: 11
CDR3nt: TGTGCCAGCTCACCGGGCTACGAGCAGTACTTC
CDR3aa: CASSPGYEQYF

abundance: few
v_gene: TRBV5-4
d_gene: .
j_gene: TRBJ2-2
len: 16
CDR3nt: TGTGCCAGCACGGATGGGGACCGGGGAGGCACCGGGGAGCTGTTTTTT
CDR3aa: CASTDGDRGGTGELFF

abundance: .
v_gene: TRBV5-8
d_gene: .
j_gene: TRBJ2-1
len: 13
CDR3nt: TGTGCCAGCAGCTCCAGACGGTACAATGAGCAGTTCTTC
CDR3aa: CASSSRRYNEQFF

abundance: .
v_gene: TRBV5-4
d_gene: .
j_gene: TRBJ2-7
len: 11
CDR3nt: TGTGCCAGCAGCTCCGCCTACGAGCAGTACTTC
CDR3aa: CASSSAYEQYF

abundance: .
v_gene: TRBV27
d_gene: .
j_gene: TRBJ2-2
len: 16
CDR3nt: TGTGCCAGCAGTTTATCCTTCCAGGGAAGGACCGGGGAGCTGTTTTTT
CDR3aa: CASSLSFQGRTGELFF

abundance: .
v_gene: TRBV18
d_gene: .
j_gene: TRBJ2-7
len: 15
CDR3nt: TGTGCCAGCTCAAGCTCGGCCGGGGATGGCTACGAGCAGTACTTC
CDR3aa: CASSSSAGDGYEQYF

abundance: .
v_gene: TRBV5-1
d_gene: .
j_gene: TRBJ2-5
len: 13
CDR3nt: TGCGCCAGCAGCTTGGGAGGGACCGAGACCCAGTACTTC
CDR3aa: CASSLGGTETQYF

abundance: once
v_gene: TRBV19
d_gene: .
j_gene: TRBJ2-3
len: 17
CDR3nt: TGTGCCAGTAGTATATTCTTGGGGGGCCGAACATGGGAACAGCAGTATTTT
CDR3aa: CASSIFLGGRTWEQQYF

abundance: .
v_gene: TRBV6-5
d_gene: .
j_gene: TRBJ2-4
len: 11
CDR3nt: TGTGCCAGCAGTGGGGAAAACATTCAGTACTTC
CDR3aa: CASSGENIQYF

abundance: .
v_gene: TRBV9
d_gene: TRBD1
j_gene: TRBJ1-3
len: 15
CDR3nt: TGTGCCAGCAGCGGACAGAGGGGGCTAGGAAACACCATATATTTT
CDR3aa: CASSGQRGLGNTIYF

abundance: .
v_gene: TRBV5-1
d_gene: .
j_gene: TRBJ1-2
len: 14
CDR3nt: TGCGCCAGCAGCACAAGACGACAGCTGGTGGGCTACACCTTC
CDR3aa: CASSTRRQLVGYTF

abundance: .
v_gene: TRBV5-1
d_gene: .
j_gene: TRBJ2-4
len: 13
CDR3nt: TGCGCCAGCAGCTTGGAGGCCAAAAACATTCAGTACTTC
CDR3aa: CASSLEAKNIQYF

abundance: .
v_gene: TRBV2
d_gene: .
j_gene: TRBJ1-2
len: 15
CDR3nt: TGTGCCAGCAGTACCGGGACTACCCCTAACTATGGCTACACCTTC
CDR3aa: CASSTGTTPNYGYTF

abundance: .
v_gene: TRBV29-1
d_gene: .
j_gene: TRBJ1-2
len: 14
CDR3nt: TGCAGCGTGAAATCCCGGACAGAAGAGTATGGCTACACCTTC
CDR3aa: CSVKSRTEEYGYTF

abundance: .
v_gene: TRBV6-5
d_gene: TRBD1
j_gene: TRBJ1-1
len: 14
CDR3nt: TGTGCCAGCACCCGAGGACAGGGAGTTGCTGAAGCTTTCTTT
CDR3aa: CASTRGQGVAEAFF

abundance: .
v_gene: TRBV5-4
d_gene: .
j_gene: TRBJ1-3
len: 16
CDR3nt: TGTGCCAGCAGCGTGCCGGGACCGACCTCTGGAAACACCATATATTTT
CDR3aa: CASSVPGPTSGNTIYF

abundance: .
v_gene: TRBV7-6
d_gene: .
j_gene: TRBJ1-3
len: 15
CDR3nt: TGTGCCAGCAGCCCTACAGGGCGGGATGGAAACACCATATATTTT
CDR3aa: CASSPTGRDGNTIYF